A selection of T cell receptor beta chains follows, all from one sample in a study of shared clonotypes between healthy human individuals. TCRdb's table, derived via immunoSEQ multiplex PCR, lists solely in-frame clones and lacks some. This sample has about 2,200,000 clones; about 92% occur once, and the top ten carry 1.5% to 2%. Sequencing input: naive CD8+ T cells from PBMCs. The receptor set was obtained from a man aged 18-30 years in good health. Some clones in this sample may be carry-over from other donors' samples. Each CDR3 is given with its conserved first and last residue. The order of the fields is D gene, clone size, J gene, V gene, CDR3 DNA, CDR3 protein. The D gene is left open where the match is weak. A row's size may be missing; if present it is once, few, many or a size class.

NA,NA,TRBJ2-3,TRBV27,TGTGCCAGCAGTTCACGAGTGGACGATACGCAGTATTTT,CASSSRVDDTQYF
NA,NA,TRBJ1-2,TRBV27,TGTGCCAGCAGTTTATCTCCCGGGTTAGTTAGCCCATATGGCTACACCTTC,CASSLSPGLVSPYGYTF
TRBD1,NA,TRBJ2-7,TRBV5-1,TGCGCCAGCAGAACAGGGGGCTCCTACGAGCAGTACTTC,CASRTGGSYEQYF
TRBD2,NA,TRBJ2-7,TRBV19,TGTGCCAGTAGTAATGGACTAGCGGGAGGGCCCACCTACGAGCAGTACTTC,CASSNGLAGGPTYEQYF
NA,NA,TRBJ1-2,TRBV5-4,TGTGCCAGCAGCGAACTCCCTCCGGCCATAGTGGGGGGTGGCTACACCTTC,CASSELPPAIVGGGYTF
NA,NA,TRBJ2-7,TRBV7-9,TGTGCCAGCAGCGGAACCGGGTCCCCCTACGAGCAGTACTTC,CASSGTGSPYEQYF
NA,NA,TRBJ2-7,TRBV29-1,TGCAGCGCCACACTGGGTGGATATTCACTCGGCTACGAGCAGTACTTC,CSATLGGYSLGYEQYF
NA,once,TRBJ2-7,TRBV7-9,TGTGCCAGCAGCCCACGTGGTCCCTACGAGCAGTACTTC,CASSPRGPYEQYF
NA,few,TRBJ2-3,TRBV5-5,TGTGCCAGCAGCTTGGAGGGGTACACAGATACGCAGTATTTT,CASSLEGYTDTQYF
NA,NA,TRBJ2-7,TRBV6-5,TGTGCCAGCAGTTACGAGGGTAGCTCCTACGAGCAGTACTTC,CASSYEGSSYEQYF
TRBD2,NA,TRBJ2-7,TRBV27,TGTGCCAGCAGTGAGCGACTAGCGGCGTCTTACGAGCAGTACTTC,CASSERLAASYEQYF
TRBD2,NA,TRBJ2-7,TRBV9,TGTGCCAGCAGCGTAACTAGCGGGGGTTACGAGCAGTACTTC,CASSVTSGGYEQYF